These 5 T cell receptor beta chains came from one sample sequenced in a study of cytomegalovirus exposure and HLA in healthy donors. Vbeta (60) and Jbeta (13) primers were used in the PCR. Profiled with immunoSEQ multiplex PCR; TCRdb holds only in-frame clones, not every one. The table shows about 200,000 clones, with roughly 80% occurring only once. The sequenced sample consisted of PBMCs. The origin of the receptors is a man aged 35 to 55 in good health and CMV-seropositive.

V and J are TRBV14 and TRBJ2-2; weak D call: TRBD2 (6 bases). CDR3 size: 12 residues. The germline V and J ends were trimmed by 3 bases and 13 bases, with 12 bases remaining between them. Germline V lookup: CDR1 SGHDN, CDR2 FVKESK. CDR3 in DNA: TGTGCCAGCAGCCACACGGGAGCGGGGCTGTTTTTT. This codes for CASSHTGAGLFF.

The rearrangement links TRBV6-5 to TRBJ1-5; unclear D gene. The CDR3 contains 13 residues. Looked up from germline, CDR1 is MNHEY and CDR2 is SVGAGI. The V gene lost 5 bases and the J gene lost 5 bases, with 10 bases spanning the gap. The CDR3 spells CASSRLGDQPQHF. The CDR3 nucleotides are TGTGCCAGCAGTCGTCTGGGAGATCAGCCCCAGCATTTT.

The chain is built from TRBV6-5 and TRBJ1-4, with TRBD1 matching 8 bases. J was trimmed by 7 bases and V by 6 bases; bases with no gene match: 7. CDR3 length equals 14 residues. CDR1 and CDR2 (germline): MNHEY, SVGAGI. CDR3 nucleotide sequence: TGTGCCAGCAGCGACAGGGGCGGGAGTGAAAAACTGTTTTTT. Protein product: CASSDRGGSEKLFF.

This chain uses TRBV7-3 with TRBJ2-1; TRBD2 matches at 9 bases. The CDR3 has 16 residues. With V trimmed by 1 base and J by 2 bases, 3 bases remained unmatched. The germline V gene has CDR1 SGHTA and CDR2 FQGTGA. CDR3 region: CASSLMGGRAYNEQFF. For the CDR3, the DNA is TGTGCCAGCAGCTTAATGGGCGGGAGGGCCTACAATGAGCAGTTCTTC.

This chain connects TRBV5-1 to TRBJ2-3; possible D gene TRBD1, 6 bases. Germline loops: CDR1 SGHRS, CDR2 YFSETQ. The V end was cut by 0 bases, the J end by 0 bases, with 17 bases between. The CDR3 extends over 18 amino acids. The CDR3 DNA is TGCGCCAGCAGCTTGGGGGTCGCCGGGACACCTAGCACAGATACGCAGTATTTT. Amino acids: CASSLGVAGTPSTDTQYF.